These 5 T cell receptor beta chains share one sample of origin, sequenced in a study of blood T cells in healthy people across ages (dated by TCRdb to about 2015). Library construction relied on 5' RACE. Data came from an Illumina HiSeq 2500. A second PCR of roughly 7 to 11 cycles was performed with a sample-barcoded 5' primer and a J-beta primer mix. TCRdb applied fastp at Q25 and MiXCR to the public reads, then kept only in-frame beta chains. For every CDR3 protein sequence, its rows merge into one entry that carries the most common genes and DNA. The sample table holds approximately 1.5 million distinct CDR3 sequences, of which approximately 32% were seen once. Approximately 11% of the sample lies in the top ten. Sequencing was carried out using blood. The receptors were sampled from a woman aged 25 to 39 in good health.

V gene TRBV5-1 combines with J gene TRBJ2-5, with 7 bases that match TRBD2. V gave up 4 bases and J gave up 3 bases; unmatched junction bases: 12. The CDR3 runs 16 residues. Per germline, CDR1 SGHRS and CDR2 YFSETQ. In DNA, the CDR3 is TGCGCCAGCAGCCCGGGCCCTAGCGGCGGTAAAGAGACCCAGTACTTC. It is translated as CASSPGPSGGKETQYF.

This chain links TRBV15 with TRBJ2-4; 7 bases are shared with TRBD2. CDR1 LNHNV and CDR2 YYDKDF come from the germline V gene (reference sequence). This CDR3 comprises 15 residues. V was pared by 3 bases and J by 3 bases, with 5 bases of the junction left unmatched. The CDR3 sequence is CATSRSLANKNIQYF. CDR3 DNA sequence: TGTGCCACCAGCAGGTCACTAGCGAACAAAAACATTCAGTACTTC.

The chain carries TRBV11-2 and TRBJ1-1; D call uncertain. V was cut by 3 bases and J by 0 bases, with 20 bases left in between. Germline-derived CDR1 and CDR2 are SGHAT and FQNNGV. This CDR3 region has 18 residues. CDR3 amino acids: CASSLATPLSPMNTEAFF. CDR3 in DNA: TGTGCCAGCAGCTTGGCGACGCCCCTCTCACCTATGAACACTGAAGCTTTCTTT.

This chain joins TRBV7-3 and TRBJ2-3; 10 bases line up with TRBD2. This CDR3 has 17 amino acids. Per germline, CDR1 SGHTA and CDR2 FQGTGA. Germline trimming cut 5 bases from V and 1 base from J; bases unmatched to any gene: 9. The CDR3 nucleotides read TGTGCCAGCAGCCATGGGGATGGGACTAGCGGCACAGATACGCAGTATTTT. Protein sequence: CASSHGDGTSGTDTQYF.

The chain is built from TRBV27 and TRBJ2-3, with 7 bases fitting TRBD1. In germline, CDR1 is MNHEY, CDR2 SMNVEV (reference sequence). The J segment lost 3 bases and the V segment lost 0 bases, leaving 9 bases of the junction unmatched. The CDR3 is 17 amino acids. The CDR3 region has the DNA TGTGCCAGCAGTTTATCTTGGTACAGGGGTGAAACAGATACGCAGTATTTT. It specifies CASSLSWYRGETDTQYF.